This T cell receptor (beta chain) was recorded in a study of cytomegalovirus exposure and HLA in healthy donors. Regarding the study as a whole: Owing to their indistinguishability, certain V segments, notably TRBV6-2 and TRBV6-3, were excluded.

The study ran its PCR with 60 Vbeta and 13 Jbeta primers. Method: immunoSEQ multiplex PCR; TCRdb's copy keeps in-frame clones and lacks some. The sample yields approximately 190,000 clones, over 75% seen once. A note on this clone: Its antigen is as yet unknown.

The V gene's germline CDR1 is SGHRS and CDR2 YFSETQ. The V and J ends lost 2 bases and 5 bases respectively, with 11 bases between them. The CDR3 covers 14 residues. This TCR was recovered from a man in his fifties or sixties in good health and CMV-seronegative. The chain combines TRBV5-1 with TRBJ1-5; perhaps TRBD1 as D (5 bases). Sequencing was carried out using PBMCs. CDR3 DNA: TGCGCCAGCAGCTTCGGCGGGGCCCATCAGCCCCAGCATTTT. Encoded protein: CASSFGGAHQPQHF.